This TCR beta chain appears in the sequencing data of a study of control samples from healthy donors and cancer patients. Germline CDR1 is ENHRY and CDR2 is SYGVKD. The CDR3 has 15 amino acids. V was pared by 0 bases and J by 0 bases, with 8 bases between. Clones were sequenced by immunoSEQ multiplex PCR, and TCRdb holds only the in-frame ones, with some missing. The sample carries some 120,000 clones, more than 80% recorded once. The sequence was collected from a woman between 50 and 59 years old with colorectal cancer. V gene TRBV10-3 combines with J gene TRBJ1-1, with D unclear. The sequenced material came from PBMCs. CDR3 nucleotides: TGTGCCATCAGTGAGTCCCCGGATATGAACACTGAAGCTTTCTTT. This sequence encodes CAISESPDMNTEAFF.